Listed below are T cell receptor beta chains from one sample, sequenced in a study of blood T cell repertoires in COVID-19. Sequencing used immunoSEQ multiplex PCR; TCRdb keeps in-frame clones, though not all of them. The sample lists some 530,000 clones; approximately 91% were seen once. Sequenced: PBMCs or T cells enriched from blood (not recorded which). Receptors were obtained from a woman aged 55-69 years who had recovered from COVID-19. CDR3s include the opening cysteine and the closing phenylalanine or tryptophan. The D gene is left open where the match is weak. Size tells how often a clone was seen (once, few, many) or the class of an expanded clone, and some rows leave it out.

>TRBV3-1/TRBV3-2|TRBD2|few|TRBJ2-2
TGTGCCAGCAGCCAAGAGGGGACTAAGCGGCCCGGGGAGCTGTTTTTT
CASSQEGTKRPGELFF
>TRBV5-6|TRBD2|NA|TRBJ2-2
TGTGCCAGCAGCATAGCGGGGGGGAACACCGGGGAGCTGTTTTTT
CASSIAGGNTGELFF
>TRBV11-2|TRBD1|NA|TRBJ1-2
TGTGCCAGCAGCCCCACGACAGGGGGCGACTATGGCTACACCTTC
CASSPTTGGDYGYTF
>TRBV10-1|NA|NA|TRBJ2-1
TGCGCCAGCAGTGGACAGGTCTACAATGAGCAGTTCTTC
CASSGQVYNEQFF
>TRBV2|NA|NA|TRBJ1-1
TGTGCCAGCAGTGGTGAAGGGGTGATGAACACTGAAGCTTTCTTT
CASSGEGVMNTEAFF
>TRBV5-1|TRBD2|NA|TRBJ2-2
TGCGCCAGCACCCGACGACTAGCGGGGGATTTGAACACCGGGGAGCTGTTTTTT
CASTRRLAGDLNTGELFF
>TRBV28|NA|NA|TRBJ1-5
TGTGCCAGCAGTTTTGTACAGGAGGGGAATAGCAATCAGCCCCAGCATTTT
CASSFVQEGNSNQPQHF
>TRBV5-1|TRBD2|NA|TRBJ2-3
TGCGCCAGCAGCTTACGGACTAGCGGGGCGGGAGATACGCAGTATTTT
CASSLRTSGAGDTQYF
>TRBV30|NA|once|TRBJ1-4
TGTGCCTGGAGTGTTCGAGACGGGAGTAATGAAAAACTGTTTTTT
CAWSVRDGSNEKLFF
>TRBV27|NA|NA|TRBJ1-5
TGTGCCAGCAGCGCTTACAGGACGTTCCGCAATCAGCCCCAGCATTTT
CASSAYRTFRNQPQHF
>TRBV3-1/TRBV3-2|NA|once|TRBJ1-1
TGTGCCAGCAGCCGCCGGTCCACAGGGCGGAGCACTGAAGCTTTCTTT
CASSRRSTGRSTEAFF
>TRBV5-1|NA|NA|TRBJ1-6
TGCGCCAGCAGCTTCGGGGGGGACTCACCCCTCCACTTT
CASSFGGDSPLHF
>TRBV24-1|TRBD2|NA|TRBJ2-3
TGTGCCACCAGTGATCTCACTAGCGGGGGGGCAACAGATACGCAGTATTTT
CATSDLTSGGATDTQYF
>TRBV19|NA|NA|TRBJ1-4
TGTGCCAGTCGACTTGGGTCCCTGGGGGGAACTAATGAAAAACTGTTTTTT
CASRLGSLGGTNEKLFF
>TRBV3-1/TRBV3-2|NA|NA|TRBJ2-7
TGTGCCAGCAGCTTCGAGCAGGGTCCTTCTGGCGAGCAGTACTTC
CASSFEQGPSGEQYF
>TRBV25-1|TRBD2|NA|TRBJ2-7
TGTGCCAGCAGGAGAGGAGCGGGAGAGCAGTACTTC
CASRRGAGEQYF
>TRBV24-1|TRBD1|NA|TRBJ1-2
TGTGCCACCAGTGAACAGGGGTCCAACTATGGCTACACCTTC
CATSEQGSNYGYTF
>TRBV11-2|NA|once|TRBJ1-5
TGTGCCAGCAGCTTAGCTACTCCGAATCAGCCCCAGCATTTT
CASSLATPNQPQHF
>TRBV14|NA|NA|TRBJ1-6
TGTGCCAGCAGCCAAGCGGGACTGGGAGGTTTACCCCTCCACTTT
CASSQAGLGGLPLHF
>TRBV25-1|NA|few|TRBJ1-2
TGTGCCAGCAGTGAATCAGGGTATTATGGCTACACCTTC
CASSESGYYGYTF
>TRBV3-1/TRBV3-2|TRBD1|NA|TRBJ1-6
TGTGCCAGCAGCCTTAAAGGGACAGCGAATTCACCCCTCCACTTT
CASSLKGTANSPLHF